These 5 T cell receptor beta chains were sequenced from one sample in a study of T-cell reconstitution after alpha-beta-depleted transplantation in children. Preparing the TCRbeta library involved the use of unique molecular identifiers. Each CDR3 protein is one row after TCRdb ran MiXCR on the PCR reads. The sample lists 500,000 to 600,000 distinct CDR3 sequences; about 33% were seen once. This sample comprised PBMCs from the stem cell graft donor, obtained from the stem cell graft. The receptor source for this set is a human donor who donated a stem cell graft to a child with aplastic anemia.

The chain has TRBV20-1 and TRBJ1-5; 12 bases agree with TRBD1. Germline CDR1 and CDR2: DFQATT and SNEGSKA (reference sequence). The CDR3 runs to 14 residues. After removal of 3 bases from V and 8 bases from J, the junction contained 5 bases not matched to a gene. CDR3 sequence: CSASSGQGAKPQHF. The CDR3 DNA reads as TGCAGTGCTAGTTCGGGACAGGGGGCTAAGCCCCAGCATTTT.

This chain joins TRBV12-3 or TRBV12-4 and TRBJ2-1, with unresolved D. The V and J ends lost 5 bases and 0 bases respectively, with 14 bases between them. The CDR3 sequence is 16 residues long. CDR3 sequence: CASSGGIPSSYNEQFF. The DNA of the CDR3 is TGTGCCAGCAGTGGTGGAATCCCGAGCTCCTACAATGAGCAGTTCTTC.

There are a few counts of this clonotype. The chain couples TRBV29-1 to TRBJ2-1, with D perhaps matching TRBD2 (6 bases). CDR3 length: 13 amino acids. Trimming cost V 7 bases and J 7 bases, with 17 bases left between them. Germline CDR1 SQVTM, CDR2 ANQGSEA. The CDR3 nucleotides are TGCAGCGGGGATAGGAGGGGAAGGAATGAGCAGTTCTTC. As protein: CSGDRRGRNEQFF.

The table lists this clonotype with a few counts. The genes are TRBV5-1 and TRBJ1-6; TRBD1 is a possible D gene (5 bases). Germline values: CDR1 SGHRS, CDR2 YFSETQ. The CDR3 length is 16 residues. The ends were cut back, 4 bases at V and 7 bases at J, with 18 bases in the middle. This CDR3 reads CASSLGGSVPNSPLHF. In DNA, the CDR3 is TGCGCCAGCAGCCTCGGGGGATCGGTCCCCAATTCACCCCTCCACTTT.

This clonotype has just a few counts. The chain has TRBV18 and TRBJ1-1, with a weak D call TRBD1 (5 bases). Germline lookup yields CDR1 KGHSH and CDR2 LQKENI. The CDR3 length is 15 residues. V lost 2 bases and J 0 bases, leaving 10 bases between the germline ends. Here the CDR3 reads CASSPTTVMNTEAFF. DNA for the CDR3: TGTGCCAGCTCACCAACGACAGTAATGAACACTGAAGCTTTCTTT.